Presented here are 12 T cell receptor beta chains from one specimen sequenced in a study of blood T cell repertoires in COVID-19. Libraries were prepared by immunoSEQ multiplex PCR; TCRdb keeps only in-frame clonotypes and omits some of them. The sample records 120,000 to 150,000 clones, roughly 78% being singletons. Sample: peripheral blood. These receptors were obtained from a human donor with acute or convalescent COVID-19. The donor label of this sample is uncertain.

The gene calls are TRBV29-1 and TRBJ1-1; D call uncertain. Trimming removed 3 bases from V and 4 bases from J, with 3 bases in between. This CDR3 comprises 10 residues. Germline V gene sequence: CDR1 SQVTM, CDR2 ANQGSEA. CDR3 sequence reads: CSVDGTEAFF. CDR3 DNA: TGCAGCGTTGACGGCACTGAAGCTTTCTTT.

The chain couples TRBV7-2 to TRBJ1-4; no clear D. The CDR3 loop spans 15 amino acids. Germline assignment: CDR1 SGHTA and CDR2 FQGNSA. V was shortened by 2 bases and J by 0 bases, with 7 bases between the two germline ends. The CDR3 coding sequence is TGTGCCAGCAGCTTATTCCAGACAACTAATGAAAAACTGTTTTTT. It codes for CASSLFQTTNEKLFF.

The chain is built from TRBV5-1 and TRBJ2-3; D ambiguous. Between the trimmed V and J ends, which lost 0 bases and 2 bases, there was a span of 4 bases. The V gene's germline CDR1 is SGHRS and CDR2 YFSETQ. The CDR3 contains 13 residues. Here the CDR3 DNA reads TGCGCCAGCAGCTTGGAATACACAGATACGCAGTATTTT. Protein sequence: CASSLEYTDTQYF.

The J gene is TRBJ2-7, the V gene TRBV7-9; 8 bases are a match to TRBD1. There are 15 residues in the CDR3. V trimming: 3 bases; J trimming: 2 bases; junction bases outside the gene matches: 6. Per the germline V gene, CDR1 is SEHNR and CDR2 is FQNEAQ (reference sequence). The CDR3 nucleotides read TGTGCCAGCAGCTTGGGACAGGTCACTACCTACGAGCAGTACTTC. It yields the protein CASSLGQVTTYEQYF.

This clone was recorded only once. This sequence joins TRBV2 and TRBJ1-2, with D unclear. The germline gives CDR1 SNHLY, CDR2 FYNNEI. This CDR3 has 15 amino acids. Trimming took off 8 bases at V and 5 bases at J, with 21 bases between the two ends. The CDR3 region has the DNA TGTGCCAGCTCGTCGAGGGTGGGGAGCCCTTATGGCTACACCTTC. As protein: CASSSRVGSPYGYTF. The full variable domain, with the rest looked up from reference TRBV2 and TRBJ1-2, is EPEVTQTPSHQVTQMGQEVILRCVPISNHLYFYWYRQILGQKVEFLVSFYNNEISEKSEIFDDQFSVERPDGSNFTLKIRSTKLEDSAMYFCASSSRVGSPYGYTFGSGTRLTVV.

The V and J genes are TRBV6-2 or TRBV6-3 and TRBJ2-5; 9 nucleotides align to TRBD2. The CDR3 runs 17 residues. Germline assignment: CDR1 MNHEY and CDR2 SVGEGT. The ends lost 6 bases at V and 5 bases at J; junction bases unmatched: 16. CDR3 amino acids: CASSQWVAGALGETQYF. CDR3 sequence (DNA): TGTGCCAGCAGCCAATGGGTAGCGGGGGCCTTGGGGGAGACCCAGTACTTC.

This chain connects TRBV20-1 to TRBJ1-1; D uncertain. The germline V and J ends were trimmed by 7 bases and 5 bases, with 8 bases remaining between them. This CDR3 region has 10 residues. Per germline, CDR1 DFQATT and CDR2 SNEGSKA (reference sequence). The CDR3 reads CSVGRTEAFF. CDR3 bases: TGCAGTGTAGGGAGGACTGAAGCTTTCTTT.

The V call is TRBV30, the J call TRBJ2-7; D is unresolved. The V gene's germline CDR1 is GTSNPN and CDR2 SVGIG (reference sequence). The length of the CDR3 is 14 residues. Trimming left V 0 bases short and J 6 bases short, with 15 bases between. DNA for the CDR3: TGTGCCTGGAGTGTACGGAGACCGGATACCGAGCAGTACTTC. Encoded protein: CAWSVRRPDTEQYF.

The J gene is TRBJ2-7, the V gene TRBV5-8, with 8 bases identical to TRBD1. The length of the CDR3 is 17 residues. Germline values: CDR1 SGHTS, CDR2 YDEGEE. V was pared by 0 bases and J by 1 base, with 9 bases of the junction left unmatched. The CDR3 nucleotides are TGTGCCAGCAGCTTGGGTGTCGGGACAGGTAGTTCCTACGAGCAGTACTTC. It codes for CASSLGVGTGSSYEQYF.

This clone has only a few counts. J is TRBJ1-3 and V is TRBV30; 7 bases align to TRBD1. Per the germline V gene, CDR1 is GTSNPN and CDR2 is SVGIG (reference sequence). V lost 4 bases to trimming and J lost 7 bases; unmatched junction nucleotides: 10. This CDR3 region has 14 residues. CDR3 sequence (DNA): TGTGCCTGGACAAGGGACAGCGGTAGCAACACCATATATTTT. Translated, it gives CAWTRDSGSNTIYF.

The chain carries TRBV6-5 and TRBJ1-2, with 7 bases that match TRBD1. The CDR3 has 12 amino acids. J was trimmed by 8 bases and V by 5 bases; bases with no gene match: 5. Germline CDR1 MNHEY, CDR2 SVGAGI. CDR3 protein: CASSQDRMGYTF. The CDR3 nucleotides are TGTGCCAGCAGTCAGGACAGGATGGGCTACACCTTC.

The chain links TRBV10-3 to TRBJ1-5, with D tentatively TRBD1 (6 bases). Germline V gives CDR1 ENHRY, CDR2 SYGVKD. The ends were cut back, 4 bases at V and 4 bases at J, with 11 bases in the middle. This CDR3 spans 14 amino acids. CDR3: CAISVRDTNQPQHF. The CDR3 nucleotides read TGTGCCATCAGTGTCAGGGACACTAATCAGCCCCAGCATTTT.